The present T cell receptor beta chain was sequenced within a study of blood T cell repertoires in COVID-19. As for the study in general: The samples span acute and convalescent COVID-19 from the United States, Italy and Spain.

Produced via immunoSEQ multiplex PCR; TCRdb's table is partial and in-frame only. The sample lists over 250,000 clones; nearly 90% were seen once. Germline assignment: CDR1 SGHTA and CDR2 FQGTGA. The CDR3 covers 14 residues. Germline trimming cut 5 bases from V and 10 bases from J; bases unmatched to any gene: 10. The sample consisted of PBMCs or T cells enriched from blood (not recorded which). The gene calls are TRBV7-3 and TRBJ2-1; 8 bases fit TRBD1. The source is a woman aged 60-70 years who had recovered from COVID-19. CDR3: CASSGQTGAREQFF. CDR3 nucleotide sequence: TGTGCCAGCAGCGGACAGACAGGGGCGAGGGAGCAGTTCTTC.